This paragraph reports one T cell receptor beta chain. Its matching antigen is unknown. The treatment here: approximately 18 received Ad26.COV2.S at low or high dose, single or two shots; 5 received placebo; per-sample allocation not given. Samples came from day 63 after the first vaccine or placebo injection. This specimen comes from a study of Ad26.COV2.S vaccination and SARS-CoV-2 variants. Study context: Participant was drawn from the COV1001 Ad26.COV2.S trial arm. Dosing was one shot or two shots 56 days apart. The study, taken as a whole, reports: Comparable non-spike TCR breadth was observed in vaccine and placebo recipients.

CDR1 and CDR2 from the germline V gene are MDHEN and SYDVKM. The CDR3 is made up of 18 amino acids. V lost 6 bases to trimming and J lost 0 bases; unmatched junction nucleotides: 15. Clones were read by immunoSEQ multiplex PCR, and TCRdb kept only the in-frame ones, dropping some. The sample holds about 320,000 clones, 85% seen once. This sequence was found in a person aged 18-65 years who received the Ad26.COV2.S COVID-19 vaccine or a placebo. V gene TRBV28 combines with J gene TRBJ1-2; 8 nucleotides match TRBD1. Sequences were derived from peripheral blood, sampled in a trial of Ad26.COV2.S vaccine versus placebo. The CDR3 region is CASSPYRGGIQPNYGYTF. The DNA of the CDR3 is TGTGCCAGCAGCCCTTACAGGGGGGGGATACAACCTAACTATGGCTACACCTTC.